This T cell receptor beta chain comes out of a study of shared clonotypes between healthy human individuals. Generated by immunoSEQ multiplex PCR, the TCRdb table keeps only in-frame clones and is missing some. This table holds 2 million to 2.5 million clones, less than 95% found once. General study results and limits: An expected dependence of interdonor clonotype sharing on sequencing depth was noted. Larger estimated richness was generally recorded for naive subsets relative to memory subsets. Though the depth was large, rarefaction showed that sorted-subset sequencing was incomplete.

This clone was observed a single time. Its antigen is still unknown. The V and J ends lost 11 bases and 8 bases respectively, with 18 bases between them. The CDR3 length is 13 residues. Germline-derived CDR1 and CDR2 are LNHDA and SQIVND (reference sequence). This rearrangement joins TRBV19 to TRBJ1-4; D not certain. The TCR originated in a man younger than 35 in good health. Some clones in this sample may be carry-over from other donors' samples. The material sequenced was naive CD4+ T cells from PBMCs. Subset: CD45RA+ positively selected. Here the CDR3 reads CAASPGVPEKLFF. The DNA of the CDR3 is TGTGCCGCTTCACCGGGAGTACCCGAAAAACTGTTTTTT.